This T cell receptor beta chain was documented in a study of T cell clonality in common variable immunodeficiency. V dropped 6 bases and J dropped 5; count of bases not matched to a gene: 5. From germline, CDR1 is LNHDA and CDR2 SQIVND (reference sequence). The CDR3 is made up of 14 amino acids. Whole-study results and caveats: TCRbeta clonality was increased in CVID versus healthy controls. Repertoire-complication correlations in CVID were limited by patient heterogeneity.

Many counts were recorded for this clone. The antigen is undetermined. The read terminates 3 residues before the CDR3 end, so the remaining end is supplied by the germline J gene. Generated by immunoSEQ multiplex PCR, the TCRdb table keeps only in-frame clones and is missing some. The sample yields 40,000 to 65,000 clones, without any singletons. Each donor provided roughly 4.5 to 8.5 ml of heparinized whole blood. The specimen was peripheral blood mononuclear cells. V and J are TRBV19 and TRBJ2-3; the match to TRBD2 covers 10 bases. This TCR derives from a person aged 18-69 years in good health. CDR3 in amino acids: CASRLAGGRDTQYF. Incomplete CDR3 DNA: TGTGCCAGTAGGTTAGCGGGAGGCAGAGATACG.